Following are 21 T cell receptor beta chains from one sample sequenced in a study of post-analysis software for immune sequencing data. Study-wide results and caveats: TRBV5-6, TRBV5-1 and TRBV20-1 were among four or five TRBV segments more frequent in patients than controls.

Their target antigens are unknown. Carried by the TCR beta cDNA libraries were unique molecular identifiers. TCRdb independently ran MiXCR on the PCR reads; one entry per CDR3 protein. The profile shows under 900,000 distinct CDR3 sequences, approximately 50% of them singletons. Input material: blood. All receptors derive from a girl aged 5-17 years with multiple sclerosis.

The gene calls are TRBV5-1 and TRBJ1-1; weak D call: TRBD1 (5 bases). This CDR3 is built from 13 residues. CDR1 is SGHRS and CDR2 is YFSETQ in the germline V gene. Trimming removed 4 bases from V and 8 bases from J, with 15 bases in between. CDR3 nucleotide sequence: TGCGCCAGCAGCCCTGGACAACCTCGGGAAGCTTTCTTT. This sequence encodes CASSPGQPREAFF.

In regard to this clonotype: One end of the junction is discordant with germline, which a read error may explain. J is TRBJ2-3 and V is TRBV12-3 or TRBV12-4, with 8 bases matching TRBD2. The length of the CDR3 is 15 residues. CDR3 loop: CASSLGLVGADMQYF. The CDR3 coding sequence is TGTGCCAGCAGCCTGGGACTAGTAGGCGCAGATATGCAGTATTTT.

The chain employs TRBV12-3 or TRBV12-4 and TRBJ2-2; no clear D. The CDR3 is 15 amino acids. V was clipped by 1 base and J by 0 bases, with 6 bases between them. Here the CDR3 reads CASSLEVPNTGELFF. CDR3 nucleotides: TGTGCCAGCAGTTTAGAAGTCCCGAACACCGGGGAGCTGTTTTTT.

V is TRBV20-1 and J is TRBJ2-7; the D gene is possibly TRBD2 (5 bases). CDR1 is DFQATT and CDR2 is SNEGSKA in the germline V gene (reference sequence). The V end was cut by 1 base, the J end by 0 bases, with 10 bases between. CDR3 length: 14 residues. The CDR3 here is CSARGDRDSYEQYF. In DNA, the CDR3 is TGCAGTGCTAGAGGGGATCGGGACTCCTACGAGCAGTACTTC.

This clonotype has just a few counts. V is TRBV20-1 and J is TRBJ2-4; the D gene is possibly TRBD1 (6 bases). The tail of the sequence fits TRBJ2-5 better, so the J call may be wrong. Germline V gene sequence: CDR1 DFQATT, CDR2 SNEGSKA (reference sequence). There are 15 residues in the CDR3. Here the CDR3 reads CSARDQRGFQETQYF. The CDR3, as DNA: TGCAGTGCTAGAGATCAGAGGGGGTTTCAAGAGACCCAGTACTTC.

V usage is TRBV11-2 and J usage is TRBJ2-3, with TRBD2 identical over 16 bases. V shed 5 bases and J 4 bases; nucleotides not matched to a gene: 18. The germline V gene encodes CDR1 SGHAT and CDR2 FQNNGV. The CDR3 consists of 21 residues. DNA for the CDR3: TGTGCCAGCAGCCCGCCCATGGGACTAGCGGGGGGGCTGGGGCACGCAGATACGCAGTATTTT. Encoded protein: CASSPPMGLAGGLGHADTQYF.

This clonotype has more than one count but fewer than ten. The chain is built from TRBV2 and TRBJ1-2; perhaps TRBD1 as D (5 bases). Per the germline V gene, CDR1 is SNHLY and CDR2 is FYNNEI. Trimming stripped 5 bases from V and 4 bases from J, with 14 bases between. The CDR3 covers 14 residues. CDR3 nucleotide sequence: TGTGCCAGCAGTTGGGGGGTCGTGGGCTATGGCTACACCTTC. Protein sequence: CASSWGVVGYGYTF.

The table lists this clonotype with a few counts. The chain joins TRBV20-1 to TRBJ2-3; 8 bases are a match to TRBD2. CDR1 is DFQATT, CDR2 SNEGSKA, per germline (reference sequence). Trimming took 0 bases from V and 3 from J; bases not matched to a gene: 2. The CDR3 runs 14 residues. CDR3 sequence reads: CSARDSGVTDTQYF. CDR3 bases: TGCAGTGCTAGAGATAGCGGGGTTACAGATACGCAGTATTTT.

This chain joins TRBV6-4 and TRBJ2-7; D is ambiguous. Per germline, CDR1 MRHNA and CDR2 SNTAGT. V was pared by 3 bases and J by 6 bases, with 15 bases between. The CDR3 is 14 amino acids. The CDR3 reads CASSDRPLTGEQYF. The CDR3 DNA reads as TGTGCCAGCAGTGATCGACCATTGACTGGCGAGCAGTACTTC.

The rearrangement links TRBV6-5 to TRBJ2-1, with TRBD2 as a possible D gene (7 bases). This CDR3 is 14 amino acids long. Between the trimmed V and J ends, which lost 2 bases and 4 bases, there was a span of 9 bases. Germline CDR1 MNHEY, CDR2 SVGAGI. The CDR3 loop is CASSYRGGYNEQFF. The DNA of the CDR3 is TGTGCCAGCAGTTACAGGGGGGGGTACAATGAGCAGTTCTTC.

This clonotype was observed a handful of times. V and J are TRBV5-1 and TRBJ2-3; no definite D call. This CDR3 region has 15 residues. Germline V gene lookup returns CDR1 SGHRS and CDR2 YFSETQ. V dropped 1 base and J dropped 2 bases, with 11 bases sitting between them. This CDR3 is CASSLLPRNTDTQYF. In nucleotides, the CDR3 is TGCGCCAGCAGCTTGTTACCCCGGAACACAGATACGCAGTATTTT.

The chain has TRBV20-1 and TRBJ2-7, with unresolved D. The CDR3 is 14 residues long. Looked up from germline, CDR1 is DFQATT and CDR2 is SNEGSKA (reference sequence). Trimming left V 0 bases short and J 6 bases short, with 15 bases between. The CDR3 region is CSARDSLDWGEQYF. In DNA, the CDR3 is TGCAGTGCTAGAGACTCTTTGGATTGGGGCGAGCAGTACTTC.

V and J are TRBV20-1 and TRBJ1-5, with D perhaps TRBD1 (6 bases). Germline assignment: CDR1 DFQATT and CDR2 SNEGSKA (reference sequence). Trimming took off 1 base at V and 0 bases at J, with 10 bases between the two ends. This CDR3 has 15 residues. The CDR3 reads CSARGRTVSNQPQHF. The CDR3 DNA is TGCAGTGCTAGAGGTCGGACAGTTAGCAATCAGCCCCAGCATTTT.

The chain uses TRBV25-1 and TRBJ1-1; no firm D call. Germline V gene sequence: CDR1 MGHDK, CDR2 SYGVNS. This CDR3 has 16 amino acids. The V end lost 4 bases, the J end lost 0 bases, and 15 bases lay between the germline ends. CDR3 nucleotide sequence: TGTGCCAGCAGTGGGCTCGAGATGGCCCTGAACACTGAAGCTTTCTTT. The encoded protein is CASSGLEMALNTEAFF. The full variable domain, in which reference TRBV25-1 and TRBJ1-1 provide the parts outside the CDR3, is EADIYQTPRYLVIGTGKKITLECSQTMGHDKMYWYQQDPGMELHLIHYSYGVNSTEKGDLSSESTVSRIRTEHFPLTLESARPSHTSQYLCASSGLEMALNTEAFFGQGTRLTVV.

In this sample, this clonotype turned up once. The chain uses TRBV5-1 and TRBJ2-7; no firm D call. V lost 5 bases and J 1 base, leaving 10 bases between the germline ends. Germline V lookup: CDR1 SGHRS, CDR2 YFSETQ. The length of the CDR3 is 13 residues. The CDR3 region is CASSPYQSYEQYF. CDR3 DNA sequence: TGCGCCAGCAGTCCTTACCAGTCCTACGAGCAGTACTTC.

This clonotype was seen a handful of times. The gene calls are TRBV12-3 or TRBV12-4 and TRBJ1-2, with D uncertain. Trimming removed 5 bases at V and 1 base at J, with 14 bases between. CDR3 size: 15 residues. The CDR3 here is CASSPPGPHNYGYTF. Written as DNA, the CDR3 is TGTGCCAGCAGTCCCCCCGGGCCCCATAACTATGGCTACACCTTC.

This clonotype came up a few times. This rearrangement joins TRBV29-1 to TRBJ2-7, with 7 bases that match TRBD2. The length of the CDR3 is 14 residues. CDR1 is SQVTM and CDR2 is ANQGSEA in the germline V gene. Losses at the gene ends were 3 bases for V and 2 bases for J; bases not matched to a gene: 7. The DNA for the CDR3 is TGCAGCGTTGAGGGGGGGGGAGCGACCTACGAGCAGTACTTC. Translation gives CSVEGGGATYEQYF.

This clonotype appeared a few times. The chain recombines TRBV12-3 or TRBV12-4 with TRBJ1-2; maybe TRBD1 (6 bases). V lost 3 bases and J lost 8, with 16 bases in between. The CDR3 runs 14 residues. CDR3: CASSLDSMATGYTF. The CDR3 DNA reads TGTGCCAGCAGTTTGGACAGTATGGCAACGGGCTACACCTTC.

This clonotype was seen only a few times. The V and J genes are TRBV5-1 and TRBJ2-7; 8 bases fit TRBD2. Germline V gives CDR1 SGHRS, CDR2 YFSETQ. V dropped 4 bases and J dropped 3; count of bases not matched to a gene: 18. The CDR3 contains 18 residues. The CDR3 region is CASSERRIGREGGYEQYF. Written as DNA, the CDR3 is TGCGCCAGCAGCGAAAGACGGATCGGGAGGGAAGGAGGCTACGAGCAGTACTTC. Full variable domain (remainder filled in from reference TRBV5-1 and TRBJ2-7): KAGVTQTPRYLIKTRGQQVTLSCSPISGHRSVSWYQQTPGQGLQFLFEYFSETQRNKGNFPGRFSGRQFSNSRSEMNVSTLELGDSALYLCASSERRIGREGGYEQYFGPGTRLTVT.

For the CDR3, the DNA is TGTGCCAGCAGTTTAAAGGGTTGGGATGAGCAGTTCTTC. This gives the protein CASSLKGWDEQFF. V usage is TRBV27 and J usage is TRBJ2-1; no firm D call. This CDR3 has 13 residues. Germline CDR1 MNHEY, CDR2 SMNVEV (reference sequence). V shed 2 bases and J shed 8 bases, with 10 bases lying between them.

The chain uses TRBV7-2 and TRBJ2-3; 11 bases agree with TRBD2. After removal of 5 bases from V and 4 bases from J, the junction contained 11 bases not matched to a gene. CDR3 length equals 17 residues. Germline V gives CDR1 SGHTA, CDR2 FQGNSA. CDR3 protein: CASSPQMLAGGADTQYF. The CDR3 nucleotides read TGTGCCAGCAGCCCGCAAATGTTAGCGGGAGGGGCAGATACGCAGTATTTT.